These 10 T cell receptor beta chains share one sample of origin, sequenced in a study of blood T cell repertoires in COVID-19. Here immunoSEQ multiplex PCR was the method, and the copy in TCRdb shows in-frame clones only, minus some. This table has about 240,000 clones, roughly 82% appearing once. The sequenced sample consisted of peripheral blood. These receptor sequences come from an elderly man with acute or convalescent COVID-19.

This chain connects TRBV5-1 to TRBJ2-2; 8 positions match TRBD2. Per the germline V gene, CDR1 is SGHRS and CDR2 is YFSETQ. This CDR3 region has 13 residues. The J segment lost 9 bases and the V segment lost 7 bases, leaving 8 bases of the junction unmatched. CDR3 bases: TGCGCCAGCGGGCTAGCGGGCCTCCGGGAGCTGTTTTTT. It yields the protein CASGLAGLRELFF.

The chain uses TRBV6-5 and TRBJ1-2, with 8 bases fitting TRBD1. The J segment lost 4 bases and the V segment lost 6 bases, leaving 4 bases of the junction unmatched. The CDR3 has 13 amino acids. Germline CDR1 MNHEY, CDR2 SVGAGI. Here the CDR3 DNA reads TGTGCCAGCAGCTTGGGACAGGTCTATGGCTACACCTTC. Residues: CASSLGQVYGYTF.

The gene calls are TRBV5-1 and TRBJ2-1; 12 bases match TRBD2. V lost 2 bases, J lost 2 bases, and 8 bases stayed unmatched. Per germline, CDR1 SGHRS and CDR2 YFSETQ. The CDR3 contains 18 residues. CDR3 protein: CASSFRTSGTTTYNEQFF. The CDR3 DNA sequence: TGCGCCAGCAGCTTCAGGACTAGCGGGACTACTACCTACAATGAGCAGTTCTTC.

The rearrangement uses TRBV19 and TRBJ1-2; D uncertain. V lost 3 bases to trimming and J lost 4 bases, with 15 bases between them. This CDR3 is 15 amino acids long. Germline values: CDR1 LNHDA, CDR2 SQIVND (reference sequence). CDR3 DNA: TGTGCCAGTAGTATCGCCTCAGGATCCAGCTATGGCTACACCTTC. Translating gives CASSIASGSSYGYTF.

V is TRBV7-2 and J is TRBJ2-5; the D gene is possibly TRBD1 (5 bases). The germline V gene encodes CDR1 SGHTA and CDR2 FQGNSA. Between the trimmed V and J ends, which lost 1 base and 7 bases, there was a span of 16 bases. This CDR3 contains 15 residues. The CDR3 DNA follows: TGTGCCAGCAGCTTAGGACAGATAGCCCGAGGGACCCAGTACTTC. Protein product: CASSLGQIARGTQYF.

The gene calls are TRBV19 and TRBJ1-5; 8 nucleotides line up with TRBD1. Trimming took 6 bases from V and 6 from J; bases not matched to a gene: 7. The germline V gene has CDR1 LNHDA and CDR2 SQIVND (reference sequence). The CDR3 is 14 amino acids. The CDR3, as DNA: TGTGCCAGTAGGCCCACAGGGGGAAGTCAGCCCCAGCATTTT. Its protein is CASRPTGGSQPQHF.

This clone was detected only a few times. The chain has TRBV4-1 and TRBJ1-6; D is unclear. Germline CDR1 MGHRA, CDR2 YSYEKL. This CDR3 contains 16 residues. Trimming took 8 bases from V and 0 from J, leaving 14 bases between them. CDR3 nucleotides: TGCGCCAGCGCTCGCGGGTCGAGCTCCTATAATTCACCCCTCCACTTT. As protein: CASARGSSSYNSPLHF.

The V gene is TRBV27, the J gene TRBJ2-4; 9 bases align to TRBD1. CDR1 is MNHEY and CDR2 is SMNVEV in the germline V gene (reference sequence). The CDR3 runs to 14 residues. The trim removed 5 bases at V and 8 bases at J, leaving 7 bases unmatched. The chain's CDR3 is CASSLQGARYIQYF. CDR3 sequence (DNA): TGTGCCAGCAGTCTACAGGGGGCGCGGTACATTCAGTACTTC.

The chain uses TRBV27 and TRBJ1-6, with no clear D. The CDR3 totals 14 residues. Germline V CDR1 and CDR2: MNHEY, SMNVEV (reference sequence). Trimming left V 2 bases short and J 5 bases short, with 7 bases between. CDR3 protein: CASSLIQNNSPLHF. DNA of the CDR3: TGTGCCAGCAGTTTAATACAGAATAATTCACCCCTCCACTTT.

This sequence joins TRBV20-1 and TRBJ1-2, with D tentatively TRBD1 (6 bases). Germline lookup yields CDR1 DFQATT and CDR2 SNEGSKA (reference sequence). V was pared by 5 bases and J by 8 bases, with 12 bases between. The CDR3 has 11 amino acids. CDR3 residues: CSALTGLGYTF. CDR3 nucleotides: TGCAGTGCTTTAACAGGGCTCGGCTACACCTTC.